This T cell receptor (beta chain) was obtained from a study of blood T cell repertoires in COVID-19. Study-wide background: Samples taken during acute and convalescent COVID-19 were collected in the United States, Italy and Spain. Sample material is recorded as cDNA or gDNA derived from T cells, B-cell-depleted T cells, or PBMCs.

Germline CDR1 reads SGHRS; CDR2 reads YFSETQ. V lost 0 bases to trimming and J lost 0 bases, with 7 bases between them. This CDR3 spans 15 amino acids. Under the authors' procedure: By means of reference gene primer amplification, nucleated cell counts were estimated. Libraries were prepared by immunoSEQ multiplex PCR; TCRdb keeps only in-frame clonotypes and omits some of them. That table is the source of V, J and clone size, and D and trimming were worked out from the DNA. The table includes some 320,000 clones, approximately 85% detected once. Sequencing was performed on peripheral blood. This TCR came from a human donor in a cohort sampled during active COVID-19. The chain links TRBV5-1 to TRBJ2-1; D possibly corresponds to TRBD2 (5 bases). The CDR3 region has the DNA TGCGCCAGCAGCTTGGGGGAGAGCTCCTACAATGAGCAGTTCTTC. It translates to CASSLGESSYNEQFF.